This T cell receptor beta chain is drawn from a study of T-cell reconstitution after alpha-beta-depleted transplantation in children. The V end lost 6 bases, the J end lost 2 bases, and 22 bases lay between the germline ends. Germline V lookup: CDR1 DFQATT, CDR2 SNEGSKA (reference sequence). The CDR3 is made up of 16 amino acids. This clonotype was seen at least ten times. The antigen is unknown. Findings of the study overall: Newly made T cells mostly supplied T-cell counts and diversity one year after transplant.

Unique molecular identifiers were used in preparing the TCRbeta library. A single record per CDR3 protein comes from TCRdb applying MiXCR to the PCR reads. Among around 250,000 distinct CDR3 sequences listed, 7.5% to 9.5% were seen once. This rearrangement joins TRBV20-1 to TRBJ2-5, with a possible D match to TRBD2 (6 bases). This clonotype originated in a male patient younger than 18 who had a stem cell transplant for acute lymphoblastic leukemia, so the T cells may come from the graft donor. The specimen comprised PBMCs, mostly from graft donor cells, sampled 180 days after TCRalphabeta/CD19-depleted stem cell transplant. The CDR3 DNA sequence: TGCAGTGCCCAGACCCTTACCCGGGACTCTCAAGAGACCCAGTACTTC. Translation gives CSAQTLTRDSQETQYF.